The present TCR beta chain was sequenced within a study of siplizumab effects on memory and regulatory T cells. Study observations and caveats: Most proliferating CD4+ or CD8+ clones, roughly 75-96%, had no naive or memory assignment.

Only one count was recorded for this clone. Its antigen is still unknown. TCRdb's table, derived via immunoSEQ multiplex PCR, lists solely in-frame clones and lacks some. The data contain roughly 70,000 clones, 93% of them singletons. The V and J ends lost 1 base and 4 bases respectively, with 11 bases between them. CDR3 length: 15 residues. Germline values: CDR1 LGHNA, CDR2 YSLEER. The chain recombines TRBV4-3 with TRBJ1-3; D call uncertain. This clonotype originated in a human donor in good health. The sample taken for sequencing was CD8+ T cells sorted from blood. The DNA for the CDR3 is TGCGCCAGCAGCCAAGTTCAACAGCCCGGAAACACCATATATTTT. Protein sequence: CASSQVQQPGNTIYF.